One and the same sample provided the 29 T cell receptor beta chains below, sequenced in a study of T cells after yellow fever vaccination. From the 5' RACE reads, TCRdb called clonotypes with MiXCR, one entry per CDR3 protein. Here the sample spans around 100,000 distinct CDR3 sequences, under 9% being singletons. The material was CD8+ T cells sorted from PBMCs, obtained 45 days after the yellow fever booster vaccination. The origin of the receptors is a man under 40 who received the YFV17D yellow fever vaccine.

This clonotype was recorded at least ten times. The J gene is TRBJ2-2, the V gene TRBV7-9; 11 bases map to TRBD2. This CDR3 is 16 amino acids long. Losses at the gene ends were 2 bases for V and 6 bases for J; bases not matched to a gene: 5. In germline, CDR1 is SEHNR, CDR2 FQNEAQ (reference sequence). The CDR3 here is CASSLSLAGGAGELFF. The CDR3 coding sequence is TGTGCCAGCAGCTTATCGCTAGCGGGAGGAGCCGGGGAGCTGTTTTTT.

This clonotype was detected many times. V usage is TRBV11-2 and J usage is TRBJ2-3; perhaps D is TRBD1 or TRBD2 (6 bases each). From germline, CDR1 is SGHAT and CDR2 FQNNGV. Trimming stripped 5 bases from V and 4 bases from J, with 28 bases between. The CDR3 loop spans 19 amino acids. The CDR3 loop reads CASSDHRVGGPVPPDTQYF. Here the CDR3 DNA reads TGTGCCAGCAGCGACCACAGGGTTGGGGGGCCGGTCCCTCCAGATACGCAGTATTTT.

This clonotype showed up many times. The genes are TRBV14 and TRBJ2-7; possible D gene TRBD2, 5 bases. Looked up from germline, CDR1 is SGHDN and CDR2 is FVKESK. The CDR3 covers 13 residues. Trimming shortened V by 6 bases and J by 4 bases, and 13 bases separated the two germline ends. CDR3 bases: TGTGCCAGCAGAGAAAATGAGGGTTACGAGCAGTACTTC. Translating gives CASRENEGYEQYF.

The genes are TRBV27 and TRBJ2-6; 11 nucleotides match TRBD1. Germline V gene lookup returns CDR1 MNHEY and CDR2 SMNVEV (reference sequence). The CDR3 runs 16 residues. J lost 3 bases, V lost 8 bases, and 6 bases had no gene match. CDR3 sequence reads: CASRGQGAGGANVLTF. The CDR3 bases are TGTGCCAGCCGCGGACAGGGGGCTGGTGGGGCCAACGTCCTGACTTTC.

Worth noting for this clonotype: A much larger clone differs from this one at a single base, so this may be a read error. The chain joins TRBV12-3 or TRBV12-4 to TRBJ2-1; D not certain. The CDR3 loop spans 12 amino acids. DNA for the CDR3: TGTGCCATCAGTTTTTCCGACAATGAGCAGTTCTTC. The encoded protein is CAISFSDNEQFF.

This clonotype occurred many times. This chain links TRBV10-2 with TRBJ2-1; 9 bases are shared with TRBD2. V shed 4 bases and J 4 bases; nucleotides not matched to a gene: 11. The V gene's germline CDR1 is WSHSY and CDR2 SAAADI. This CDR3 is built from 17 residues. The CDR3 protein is CASSGGGAGGPYNEQFF. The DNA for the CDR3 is TGCGCCAGCAGTGGAGGCGGAGCGGGAGGCCCGTACAATGAGCAGTTCTTC.

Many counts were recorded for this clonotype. The CDR3 reads CASSPKGGRAEAFF. In DNA form, the CDR3 reads TGTGCCAGCAGCCCCAAAGGGGGCCGGGCTGAAGCTTTCTTT. The chain links TRBV9 to TRBJ1-1; 7 bases line up with TRBD1. Trimming removed 4 bases from V and 6 bases from J; junction bases left unmatched: 9. The germline CDR1 and CDR2 sequences are SGDLS and YYNGEE. The CDR3 has 14 residues.

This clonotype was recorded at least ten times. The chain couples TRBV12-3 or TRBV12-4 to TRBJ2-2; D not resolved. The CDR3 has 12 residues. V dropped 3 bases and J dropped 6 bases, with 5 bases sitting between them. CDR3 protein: CASSFSSGELFF. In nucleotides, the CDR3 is TGTGCCAGCAGTTTTTCATCCGGGGAGCTGTTTTTT.

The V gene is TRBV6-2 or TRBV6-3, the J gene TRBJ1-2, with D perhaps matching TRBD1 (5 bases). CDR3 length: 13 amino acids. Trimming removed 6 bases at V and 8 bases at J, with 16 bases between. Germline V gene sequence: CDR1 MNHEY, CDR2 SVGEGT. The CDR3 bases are TGTGCCAGCAGATCTCAAGGGGACTCCGGCTACACCTTC. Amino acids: CASRSQGDSGYTF.

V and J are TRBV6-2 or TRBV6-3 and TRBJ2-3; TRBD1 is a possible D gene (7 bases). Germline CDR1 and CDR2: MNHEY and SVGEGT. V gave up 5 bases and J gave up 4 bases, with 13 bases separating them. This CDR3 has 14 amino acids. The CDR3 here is CASSPGGLPDTQYF. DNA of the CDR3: TGTGCCAGCAGTCCAGGGGGGCTTCCAGATACGCAGTATTTT.

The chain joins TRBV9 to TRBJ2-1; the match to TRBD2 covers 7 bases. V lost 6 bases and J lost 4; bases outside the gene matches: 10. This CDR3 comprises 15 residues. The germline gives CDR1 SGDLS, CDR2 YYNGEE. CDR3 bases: TGTGCCAGCAACCTGGGGGGGTCGGGATACAATGAGCAGTTCTTC. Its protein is CASNLGGSGYNEQFF. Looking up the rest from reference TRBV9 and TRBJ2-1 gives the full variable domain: DSGVTQTPKHLITATGQRVTLRCSPRSGDLSVYWYQQSLDQGLQFLIQYYNGEERAKGNILERFSAQQFPDLHSELNLSSLELGDSALYFCASNLGGSGYNEQFFGPGTRLTVL.

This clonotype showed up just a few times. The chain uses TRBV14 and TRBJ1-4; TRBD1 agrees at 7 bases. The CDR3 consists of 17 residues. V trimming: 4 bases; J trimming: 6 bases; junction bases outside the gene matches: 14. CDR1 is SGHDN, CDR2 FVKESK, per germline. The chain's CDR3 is CASSPSVEGALDEKLFF. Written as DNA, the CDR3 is TGTGCCAGCAGCCCCTCAGTTGAGGGGGCGCTGGATGAAAAACTGTTTTTT.

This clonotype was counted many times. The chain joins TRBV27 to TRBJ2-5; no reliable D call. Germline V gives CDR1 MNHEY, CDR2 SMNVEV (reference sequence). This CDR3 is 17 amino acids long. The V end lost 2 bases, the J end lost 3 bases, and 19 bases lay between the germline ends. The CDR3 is CASSLGPVVTRKETQYF. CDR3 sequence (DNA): TGTGCCAGCAGTTTAGGCCCGGTGGTCACGAGAAAAGAGACCCAGTACTTC.

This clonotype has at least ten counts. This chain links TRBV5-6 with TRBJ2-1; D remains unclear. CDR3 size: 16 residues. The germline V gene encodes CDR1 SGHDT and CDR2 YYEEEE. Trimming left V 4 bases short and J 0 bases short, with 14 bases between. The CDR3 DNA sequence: TGTGCCAGCAGCAGGGAAATTCCAAGCTCCTACAATGAGCAGTTCTTC. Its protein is CASSREIPSSYNEQFF.

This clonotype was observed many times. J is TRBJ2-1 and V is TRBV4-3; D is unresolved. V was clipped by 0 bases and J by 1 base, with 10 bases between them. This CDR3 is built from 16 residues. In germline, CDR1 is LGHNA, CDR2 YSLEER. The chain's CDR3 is CASSQEHSQSYNEQFF. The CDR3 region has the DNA TGCGCCAGCAGCCAAGAGCACTCTCAATCCTACAATGAGCAGTTCTTC.

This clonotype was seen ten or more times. Here the CDR3 DNA reads TGTGCCAGCAGTGACAGTCAAACGGCCGGGGAGCTGTTTTTT. The encoded protein is CASSDSQTAGELFF. This chain links TRBV5-6 with TRBJ2-2, with D perhaps matching TRBD1 (5 bases). Germline V gene lookup returns CDR1 SGHDT and CDR2 YYEEEE. The CDR3 loop spans 14 amino acids. The germline V and J ends were trimmed by 5 bases and 6 bases, with 14 bases remaining between them.

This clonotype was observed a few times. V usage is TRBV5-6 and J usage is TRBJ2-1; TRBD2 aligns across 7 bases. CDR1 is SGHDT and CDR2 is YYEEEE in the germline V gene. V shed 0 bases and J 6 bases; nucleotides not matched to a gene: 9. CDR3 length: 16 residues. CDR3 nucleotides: TGTGCCAGCAGCTTGGTTGTGGGAGGGATGGGCAATGAGCAGTTCTTC. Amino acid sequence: CASSLVVGGMGNEQFF.

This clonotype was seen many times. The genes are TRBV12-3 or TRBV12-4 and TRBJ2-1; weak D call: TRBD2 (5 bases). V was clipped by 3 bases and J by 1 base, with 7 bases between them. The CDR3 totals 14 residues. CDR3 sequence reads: CASSFEGSYNEQFF. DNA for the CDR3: TGTGCCAGCAGTTTTGAGGGTTCCTACAATGAGCAGTTCTTC.

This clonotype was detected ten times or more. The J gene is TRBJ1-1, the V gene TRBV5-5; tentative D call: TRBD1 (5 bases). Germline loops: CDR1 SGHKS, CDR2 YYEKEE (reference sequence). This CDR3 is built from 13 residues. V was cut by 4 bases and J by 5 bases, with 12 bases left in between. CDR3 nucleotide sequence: TGTGCCAGCAGCCCGCCCGGGGGTACTGAAGCTTTCTTT. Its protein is CASSPPGGTEAFF.

CDR3 nucleotide sequence: TGTGCCAGCAGTTTAACAGGGGGCGACAACGAGCAGTACTTC. Translating gives CASSLTGGDNEQYF. This chain joins TRBV27 and TRBJ2-7, with 9 bases matching TRBD1. In germline, CDR1 is MNHEY, CDR2 SMNVEV (reference sequence). There are 14 residues in the CDR3. The J segment lost 5 bases and the V segment lost 2 bases, leaving 4 bases of the junction unmatched.

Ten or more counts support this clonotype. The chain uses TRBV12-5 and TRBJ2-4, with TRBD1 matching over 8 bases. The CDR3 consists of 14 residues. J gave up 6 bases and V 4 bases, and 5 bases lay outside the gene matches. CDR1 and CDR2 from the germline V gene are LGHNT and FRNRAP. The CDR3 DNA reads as TGTGCTAGTGGTTCCGCAGGGGGCACAAACATTCAGTACTTC. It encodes CASGSAGGTNIQYF.

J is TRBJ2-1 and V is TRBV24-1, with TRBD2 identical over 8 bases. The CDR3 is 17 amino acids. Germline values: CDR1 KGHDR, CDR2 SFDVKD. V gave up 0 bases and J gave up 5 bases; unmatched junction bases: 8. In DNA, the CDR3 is TGTGCCACCAGTGATTTGCGTAGCGGGAATCTTGACAATGAGCAGTTCTTC. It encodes CATSDLRSGNLDNEQFF.

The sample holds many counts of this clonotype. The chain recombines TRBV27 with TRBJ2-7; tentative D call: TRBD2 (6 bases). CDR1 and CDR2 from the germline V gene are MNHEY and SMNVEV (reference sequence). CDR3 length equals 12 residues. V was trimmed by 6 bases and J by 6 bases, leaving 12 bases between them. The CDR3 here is CASSAPGVEQYF. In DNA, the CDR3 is TGTGCCAGCAGCGCTCCGGGAGTCGAGCAGTACTTC.

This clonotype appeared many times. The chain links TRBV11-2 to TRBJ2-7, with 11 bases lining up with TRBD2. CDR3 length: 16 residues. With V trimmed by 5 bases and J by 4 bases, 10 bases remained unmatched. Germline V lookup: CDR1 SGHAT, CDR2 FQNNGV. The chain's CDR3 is CASSPPTSGILYEQYF. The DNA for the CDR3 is TGTGCCAGCAGCCCCCCGACTAGCGGGATTCTTTACGAGCAGTACTTC.

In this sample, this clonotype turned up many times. The CDR3 region has the DNA TGTGCCACCGCAGCGGGTATGAACACTGAAGCTTTCTTT. Protein: CATAAGMNTEAFF. J is TRBJ1-1 and V is TRBV15; D remains unclear. Germline CDR1 is LNHNV and CDR2 is YYDKDF (reference sequence). CDR3 length: 13 amino acids. V lost 8 bases and J 0 bases, leaving 10 bases between the germline ends.

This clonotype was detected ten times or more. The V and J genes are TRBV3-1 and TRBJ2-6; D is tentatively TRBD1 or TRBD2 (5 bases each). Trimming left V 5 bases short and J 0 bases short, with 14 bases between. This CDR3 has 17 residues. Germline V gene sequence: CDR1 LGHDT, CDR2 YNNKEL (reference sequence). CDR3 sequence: CASSAWDDHSGANVLTF. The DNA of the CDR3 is TGTGCCAGCAGCGCTTGGGACGACCACTCTGGGGCCAACGTCCTGACTTTC.

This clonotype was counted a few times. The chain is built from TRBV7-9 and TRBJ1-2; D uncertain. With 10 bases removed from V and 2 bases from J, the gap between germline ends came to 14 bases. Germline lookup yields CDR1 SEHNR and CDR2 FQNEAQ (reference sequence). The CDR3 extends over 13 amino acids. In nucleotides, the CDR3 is TGTGCCACCGCCCTTGATTTCAACTATGGCTACACCTTC. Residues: CATALDFNYGYTF.

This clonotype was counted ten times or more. The CDR3 is CASSQKKTVNHEQYF. CDR3 bases: TGTGCCAGCTCACAAAAAAAGACAGTAAACCACGAGCAGTACTTC. V usage is TRBV18 and J usage is TRBJ2-7; D may be TRBD1 (5 bases). With 4 bases removed from V and 5 bases from J, the gap between germline ends came to 18 bases. The CDR3 sequence is 15 residues long. Germline-derived CDR1 and CDR2 are KGHSH and LQKENI.

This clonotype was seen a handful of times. CDR3 nucleotides: TGCGCCAGCAGCTTGCCTCTCGCGGGAGGGGAAGAGACCCAGTACTTC. The encoded protein is CASSLPLAGGEETQYF. The V gene is TRBV5-1, the J gene TRBJ2-5; 9 nucleotides match TRBD2. Germline CDR1 and CDR2: SGHRS and YFSETQ. The CDR3 is made up of 16 amino acids. V lost 1 base, J lost 3 bases, and 7 bases stayed unmatched.